This TCR beta chain was identified in a study of blood T cell repertoires in COVID-19. Authors' methods: Counts of nucleated cells, estimated from reference gene primer amplification, were obtained. Sequencing was performed with immunoSEQ multiplex PCR; in TCRdb, only in-frame clones are kept and a portion is missing. V and J calls and clone size follow that table, whereas D and trimming were derived from the DNA. The top ten hold about 8.3% of the sample, which has about 210,000 clones, about 80% seen once. Sequencing was carried out using peripheral blood. The sequence was collected from a woman at least 80 years old with COVID-19, enrolled during active disease.

The CDR3 DNA sequence: TGTGCCAGCAGCTTGGTTCAAGGGGCGTCGGAGACCCAGTACTTC. Residues: CASSLVQGASETQYF. The chain joins TRBV5-4 to TRBJ2-5; perhaps TRBD1 as D (5 bases). This CDR3 region has 15 residues. Trimming pared 0 bases from V and 5 bases from J, leaving 14 bases between. Looked up from germline, CDR1 is SGHNT and CDR2 is YYREEE (reference sequence). The variable domain in full, completed from reference TRBV5-4 and TRBJ2-5, reads ETGVTQSPTHLIKTRGQQVTLRCSSQSGHNTVSWYQQALGQGPQFIFQYYREEENGRGNFPPRFSGLQFPNYSSELNVNALELDDSALYLCASSLVQGASETQYFGPGTRLLVL.